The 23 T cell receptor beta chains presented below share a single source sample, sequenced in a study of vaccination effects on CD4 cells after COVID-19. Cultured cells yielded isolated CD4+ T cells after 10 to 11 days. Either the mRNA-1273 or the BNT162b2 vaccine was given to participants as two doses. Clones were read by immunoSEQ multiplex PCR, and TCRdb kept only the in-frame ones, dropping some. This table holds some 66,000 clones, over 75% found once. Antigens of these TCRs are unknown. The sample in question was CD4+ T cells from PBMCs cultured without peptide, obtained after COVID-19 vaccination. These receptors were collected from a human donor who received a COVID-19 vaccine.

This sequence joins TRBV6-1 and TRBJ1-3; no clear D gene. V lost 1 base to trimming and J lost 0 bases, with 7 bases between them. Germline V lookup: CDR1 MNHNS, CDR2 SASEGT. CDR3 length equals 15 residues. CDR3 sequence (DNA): TGTGCCAGCAGTGAAGTTAAGGGCTCTGGAAACACCATATATTTT. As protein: CASSEVKGSGNTIYF.

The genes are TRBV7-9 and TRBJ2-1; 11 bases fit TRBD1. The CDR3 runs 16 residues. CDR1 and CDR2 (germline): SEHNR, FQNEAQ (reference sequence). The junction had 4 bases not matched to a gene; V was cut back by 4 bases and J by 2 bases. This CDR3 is CASSSWTGGAYNEQFF. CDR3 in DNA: TGTGCCAGCAGCTCTTGGACAGGGGGCGCCTACAATGAGCAGTTCTTC.

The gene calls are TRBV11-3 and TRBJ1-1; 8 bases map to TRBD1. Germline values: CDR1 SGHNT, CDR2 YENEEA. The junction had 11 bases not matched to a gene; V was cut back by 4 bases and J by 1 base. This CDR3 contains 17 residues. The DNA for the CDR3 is TGTGCCAGCAGCTCTTCGGACAGGGTCCGTGGGAACACTGAAGCTTTCTTT. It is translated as CASSSSDRVRGNTEAFF. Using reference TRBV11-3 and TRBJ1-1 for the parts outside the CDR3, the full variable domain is EAGVVQSPRYKIIEKKQPVAFWCNPISGHNTLYWYLQNLGQGPELLIRYENEEAVDDSQLPKDRFSAERLKGVDSTLKIQPAELGDSAVYLCASSSSDRVRGNTEAFFGQGTRLTVV.

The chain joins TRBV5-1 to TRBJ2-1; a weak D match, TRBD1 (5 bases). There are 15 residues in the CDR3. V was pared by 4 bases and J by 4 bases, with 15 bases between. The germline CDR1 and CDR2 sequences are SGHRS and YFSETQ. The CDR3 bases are TGCGCCAGCAGCCTACGACCTGACAGATACAATGAGCAGTTCTTC. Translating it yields CASSLRPDRYNEQFF.

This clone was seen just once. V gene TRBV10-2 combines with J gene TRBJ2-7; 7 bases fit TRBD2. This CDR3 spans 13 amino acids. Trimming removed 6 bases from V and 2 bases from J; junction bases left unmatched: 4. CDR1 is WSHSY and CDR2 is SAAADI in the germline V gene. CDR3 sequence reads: CASRLAETYEQYV. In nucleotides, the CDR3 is TGCGCCAGCAGGCTAGCGGAAACCTACGAGCAGTACGTC.

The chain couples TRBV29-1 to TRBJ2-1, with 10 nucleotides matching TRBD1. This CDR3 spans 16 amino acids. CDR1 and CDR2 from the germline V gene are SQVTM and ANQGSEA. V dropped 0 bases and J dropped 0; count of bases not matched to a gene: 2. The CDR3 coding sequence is TGCAGCGTTGAAGAGGGACAGGGGAGCTCCTACAATGAGCAGTTCTTC. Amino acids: CSVEEGQGSSYNEQFF.

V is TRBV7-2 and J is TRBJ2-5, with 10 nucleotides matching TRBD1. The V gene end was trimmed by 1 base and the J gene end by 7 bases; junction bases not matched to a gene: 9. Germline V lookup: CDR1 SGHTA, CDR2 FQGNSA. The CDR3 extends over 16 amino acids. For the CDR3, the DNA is TGTGCCAGCAGCTTAGTGGGGACAGGGGCCAAAAGGACCCAGTACTTC. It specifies CASSLVGTGAKRTQYF.

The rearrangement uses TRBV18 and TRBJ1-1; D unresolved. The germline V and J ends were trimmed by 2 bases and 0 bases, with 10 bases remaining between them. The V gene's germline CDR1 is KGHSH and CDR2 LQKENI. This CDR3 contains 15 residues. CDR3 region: CASSPSTALNTEAFF. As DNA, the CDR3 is TGTGCCAGCTCACCATCAACAGCCCTGAACACTGAAGCTTTCTTT.

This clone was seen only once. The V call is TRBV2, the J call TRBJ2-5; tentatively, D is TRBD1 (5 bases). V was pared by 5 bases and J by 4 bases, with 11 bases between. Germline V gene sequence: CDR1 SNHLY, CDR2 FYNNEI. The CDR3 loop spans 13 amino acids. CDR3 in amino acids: CASSQSRGETQYF. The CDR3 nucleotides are TGTGCCAGCAGTCAGAGTAGGGGAGAGACCCAGTACTTC.

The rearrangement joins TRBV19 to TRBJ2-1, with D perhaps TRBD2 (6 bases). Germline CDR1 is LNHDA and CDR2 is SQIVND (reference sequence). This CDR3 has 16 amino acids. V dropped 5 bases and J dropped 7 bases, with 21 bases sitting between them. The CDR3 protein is CASSGTSGVGENEQFF. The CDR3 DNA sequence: TGTGCCAGTAGTGGGACTTCGGGGGTTGGAGAGAATGAGCAGTTCTTC. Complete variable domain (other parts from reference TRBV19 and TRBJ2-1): DGGITQSPKYLFRKEGQNVTLSCEQNLNHDAMYWYRQDPGQGLRLIYYSQIVNDFQKGDIAEGYSVSREKKESFPLTVTSAQKNPTAFYLCASSGTSGVGENEQFFGPGTRLTVL.

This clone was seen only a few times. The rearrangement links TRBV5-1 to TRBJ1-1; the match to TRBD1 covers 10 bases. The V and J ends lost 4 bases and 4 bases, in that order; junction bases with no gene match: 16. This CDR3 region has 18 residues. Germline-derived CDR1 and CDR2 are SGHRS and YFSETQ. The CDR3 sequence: CASSPLMWTGGFVTEAFF. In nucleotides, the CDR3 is TGCGCCAGCAGCCCCTTGATGTGGACAGGGGGGTTTGTCACTGAAGCTTTCTTT. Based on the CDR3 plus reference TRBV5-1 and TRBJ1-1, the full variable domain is KAGVTQTPRYLIKTRGQQVTLSCSPISGHRSVSWYQQTPGQGLQFLFEYFSETQRNKGNFPGRFSGRQFSNSRSEMNVSTLELGDSALYLCASSPLMWTGGFVTEAFFGQGTRLTVV.

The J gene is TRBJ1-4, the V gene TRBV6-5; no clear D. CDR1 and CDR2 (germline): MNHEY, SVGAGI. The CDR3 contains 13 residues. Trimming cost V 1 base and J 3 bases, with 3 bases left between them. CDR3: CASSYYSNEKLFF. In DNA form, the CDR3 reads TGTGCCAGCAGTTACTACTCTAATGAAAAACTGTTTTTT.

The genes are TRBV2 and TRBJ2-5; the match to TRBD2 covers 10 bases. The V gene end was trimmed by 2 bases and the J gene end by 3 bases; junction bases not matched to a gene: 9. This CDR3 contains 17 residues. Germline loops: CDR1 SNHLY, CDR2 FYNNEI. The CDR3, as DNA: TGTGCCAGCAGTGAAAACAGCGGGGGGGCTAAGGAAGAGACCCAGTACTTC. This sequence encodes CASSENSGGAKEETQYF.

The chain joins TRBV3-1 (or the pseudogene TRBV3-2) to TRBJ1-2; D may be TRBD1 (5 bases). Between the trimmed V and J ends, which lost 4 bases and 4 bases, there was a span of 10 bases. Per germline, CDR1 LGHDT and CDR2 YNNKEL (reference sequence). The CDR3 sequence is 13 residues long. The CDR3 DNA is TGTGCCAGCAGCCCAAGGGGAGCCTATGGCTACACCTTC. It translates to CASSPRGAYGYTF.

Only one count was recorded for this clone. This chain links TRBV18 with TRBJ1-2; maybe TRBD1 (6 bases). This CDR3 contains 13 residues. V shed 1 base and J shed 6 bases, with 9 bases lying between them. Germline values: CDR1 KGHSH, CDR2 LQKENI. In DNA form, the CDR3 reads TGTGCCAGCTCACCACGGGCAGGGGATGGCTACACCTTC. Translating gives CASSPRAGDGYTF.

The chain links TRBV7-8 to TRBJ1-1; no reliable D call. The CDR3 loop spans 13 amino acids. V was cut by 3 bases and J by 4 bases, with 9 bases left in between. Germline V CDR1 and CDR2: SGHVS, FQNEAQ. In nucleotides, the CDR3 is TGTGCCAGCAGCTTTGACGGAATCACTGAAGCTTTCTTT. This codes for CASSFDGITEAFF.

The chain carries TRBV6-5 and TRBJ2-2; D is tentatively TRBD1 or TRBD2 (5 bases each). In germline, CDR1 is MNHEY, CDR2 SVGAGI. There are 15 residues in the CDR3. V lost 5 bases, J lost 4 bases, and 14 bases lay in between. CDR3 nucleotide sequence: TGTGCCAGCAGTCACACGGGACCCATCACCGGGGAGCTGTTTTTT. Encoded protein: CASSHTGPITGELFF.

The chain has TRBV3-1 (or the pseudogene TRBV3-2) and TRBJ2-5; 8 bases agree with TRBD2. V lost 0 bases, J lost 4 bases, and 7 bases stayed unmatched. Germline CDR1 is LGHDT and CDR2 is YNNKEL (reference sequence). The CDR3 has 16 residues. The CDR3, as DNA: TGTGCCAGCAGCCAAGATTTCGGGGGGGCCGGAGAGACCCAGTACTTC. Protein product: CASSQDFGGAGETQYF.

The CDR3 region has the DNA TGTGCCAGCAGCTCGTCTAGGGGCGGGAACACTGAAGCTTTCTTT. It is translated as CASSSSRGGNTEAFF. The chain is built from TRBV5-6 and TRBJ1-1, with a weak D call TRBD1 (5 bases). Germline lookup yields CDR1 SGHDT and CDR2 YYEEEE. There are 15 residues in the CDR3. V was shortened by 3 bases and J by 1 base, with 13 bases between the two germline ends.

The CDR3 sequence: CASSSQRGSSGNTIYF. The DNA of the CDR3 is TGTGCCAGCAGTTCCCAACGGGGTAGCTCTGGAAACACCATATATTTT. This chain links TRBV28 with TRBJ1-3; no clear D. The V gene lost 4 bases and the J gene lost 0 bases, with 13 bases spanning the gap. This CDR3 has 16 residues. The germline CDR1 and CDR2 sequences are MDHEN and SYDVKM.

In DNA, the CDR3 is TGTGCCAGCAGCCCCGGGACAGCCGGAAACACCATATATTTT. Amino acid sequence: CASSPGTAGNTIYF. The chain joins TRBV5-4 to TRBJ1-3, with TRBD1 matching over 7 bases. Germline CDR1 and CDR2: SGHNT and YYREEE (reference sequence). The trim removed 4 bases at V and 4 bases at J, leaving 5 bases unmatched. This CDR3 has 14 amino acids.

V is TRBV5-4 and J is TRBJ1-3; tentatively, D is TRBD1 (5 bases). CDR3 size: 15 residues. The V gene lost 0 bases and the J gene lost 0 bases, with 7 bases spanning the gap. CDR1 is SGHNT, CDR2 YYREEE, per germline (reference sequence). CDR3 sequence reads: CASSLGTSSGNTIYF. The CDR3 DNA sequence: TGTGCCAGCAGCTTGGGGACAAGCTCTGGAAACACCATATATTTT. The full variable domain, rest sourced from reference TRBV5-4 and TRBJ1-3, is ETGVTQSPTHLIKTRGQQVTLRCSSQSGHNTVSWYQQALGQGPQFIFQYYREEENGRGNFPPRFSGLQFPNYSSELNVNALELDDSALYLCASSLGTSSGNTIYFGEGSWLTVV.

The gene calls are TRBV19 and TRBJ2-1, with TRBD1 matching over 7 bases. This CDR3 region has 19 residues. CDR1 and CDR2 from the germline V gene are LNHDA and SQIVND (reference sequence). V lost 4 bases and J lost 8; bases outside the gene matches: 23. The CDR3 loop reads CASSKLWTGRAGPSHEQFF. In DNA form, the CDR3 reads TGTGCCAGTAGTAAACTCTGGACAGGTCGGGCGGGCCCCAGCCATGAGCAGTTCTTC.